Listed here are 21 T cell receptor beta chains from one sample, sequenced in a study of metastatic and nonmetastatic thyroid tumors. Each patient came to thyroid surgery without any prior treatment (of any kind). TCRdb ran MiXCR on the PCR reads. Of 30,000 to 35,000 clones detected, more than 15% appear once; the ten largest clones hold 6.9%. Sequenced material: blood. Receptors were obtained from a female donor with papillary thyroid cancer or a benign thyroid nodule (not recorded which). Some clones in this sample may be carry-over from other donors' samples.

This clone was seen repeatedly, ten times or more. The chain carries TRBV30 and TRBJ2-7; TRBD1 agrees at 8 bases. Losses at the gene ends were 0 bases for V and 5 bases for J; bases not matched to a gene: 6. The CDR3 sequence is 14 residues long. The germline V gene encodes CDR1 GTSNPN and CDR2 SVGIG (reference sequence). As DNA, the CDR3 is TGTGCCTGGAGTGTAAAGGGACAGGCCCACGAGCAGTACTTC. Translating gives CAWSVKGQAHEQYF.

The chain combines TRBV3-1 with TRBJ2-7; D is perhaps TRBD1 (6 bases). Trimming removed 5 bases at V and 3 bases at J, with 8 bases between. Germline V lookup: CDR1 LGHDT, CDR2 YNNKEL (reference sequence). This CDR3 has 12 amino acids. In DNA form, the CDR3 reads TGTGCCAGCAGCAACAGGGTCTACGAGCAGTACTTC. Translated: CASSNRVYEQYF.

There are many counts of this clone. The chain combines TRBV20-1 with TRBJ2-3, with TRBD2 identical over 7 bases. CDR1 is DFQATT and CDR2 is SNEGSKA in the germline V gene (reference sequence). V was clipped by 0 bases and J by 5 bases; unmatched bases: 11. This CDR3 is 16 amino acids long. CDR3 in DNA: TGCAGTGCTAGAGATGGGACTACAAACTGGGTAGATACGCAGTATTTT. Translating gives CSARDGTTNWVDTQYF.

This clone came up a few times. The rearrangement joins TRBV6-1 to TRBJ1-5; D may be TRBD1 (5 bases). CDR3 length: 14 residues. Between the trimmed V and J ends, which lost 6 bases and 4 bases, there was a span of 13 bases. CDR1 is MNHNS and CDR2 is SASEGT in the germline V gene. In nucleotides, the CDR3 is TGTGCCAGCAGCCAGACGACAGAGAATCAGCCCCAGCATTTT. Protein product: CASSQTTENQPQHF.

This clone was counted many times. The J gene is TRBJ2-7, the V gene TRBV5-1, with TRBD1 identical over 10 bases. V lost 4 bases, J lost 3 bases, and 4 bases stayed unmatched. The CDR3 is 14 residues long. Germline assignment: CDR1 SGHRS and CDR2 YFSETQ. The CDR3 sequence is CASSVTGGNYEQYF. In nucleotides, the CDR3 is TGCGCCAGCAGCGTGACAGGGGGCAACTACGAGCAGTACTTC.

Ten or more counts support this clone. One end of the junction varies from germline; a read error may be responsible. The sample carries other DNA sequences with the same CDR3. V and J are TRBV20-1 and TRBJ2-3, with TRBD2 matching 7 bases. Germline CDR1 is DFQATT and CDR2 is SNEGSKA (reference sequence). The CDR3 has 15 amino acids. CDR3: CSARAGGTRTDTQYF. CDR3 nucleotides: TGCAGTGCTAGAGCGGGAGGAACAAGAACAGATACGCAGTATTTC.

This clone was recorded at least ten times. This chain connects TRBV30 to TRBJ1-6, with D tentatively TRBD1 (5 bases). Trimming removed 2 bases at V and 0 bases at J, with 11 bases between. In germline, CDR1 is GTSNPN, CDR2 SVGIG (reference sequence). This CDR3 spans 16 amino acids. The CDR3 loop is CAWSRGVSSYNSPLHF. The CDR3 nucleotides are TGTGCCTGGAGTCGGGGCGTAAGCTCCTATAATTCACCCCTCCACTTT.

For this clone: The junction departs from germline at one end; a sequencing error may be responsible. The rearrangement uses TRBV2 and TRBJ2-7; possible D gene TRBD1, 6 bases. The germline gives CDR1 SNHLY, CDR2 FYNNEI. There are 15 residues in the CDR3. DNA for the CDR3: TGTGCCAGCAAACTACGGACAGACCTCTCCTACGATCAGTACTTC. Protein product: CASKLRTDLSYDQYF.

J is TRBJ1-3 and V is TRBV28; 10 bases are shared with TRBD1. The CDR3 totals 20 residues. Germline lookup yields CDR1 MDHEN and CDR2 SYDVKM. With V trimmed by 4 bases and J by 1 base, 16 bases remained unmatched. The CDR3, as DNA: TGTGCCAGCAGTTCCGCCCCCGGGACAGGGGTAGCTTCGTCTGGAAACACCATATATTTT. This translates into CASSSAPGTGVASSGNTIYF.

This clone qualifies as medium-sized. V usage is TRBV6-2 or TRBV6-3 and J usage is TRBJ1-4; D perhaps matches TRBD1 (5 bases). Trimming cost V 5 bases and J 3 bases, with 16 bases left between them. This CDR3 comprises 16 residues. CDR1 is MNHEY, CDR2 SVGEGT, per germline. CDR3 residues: CASSGRAGSPNEKLFF. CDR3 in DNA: TGTGCCAGCAGTGGAAGAGCAGGGTCTCCTAATGAAAAACTGTTTTTT.

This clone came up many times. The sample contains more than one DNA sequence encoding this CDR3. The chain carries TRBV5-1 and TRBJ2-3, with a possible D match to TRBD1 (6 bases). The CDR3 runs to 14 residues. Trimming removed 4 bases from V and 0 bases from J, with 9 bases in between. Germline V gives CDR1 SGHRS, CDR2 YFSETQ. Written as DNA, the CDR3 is TGCGCCAGCAGCCGGGACACGAGCACAGATACGCAGTATTTT. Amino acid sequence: CASSRDTSTDTQYF.

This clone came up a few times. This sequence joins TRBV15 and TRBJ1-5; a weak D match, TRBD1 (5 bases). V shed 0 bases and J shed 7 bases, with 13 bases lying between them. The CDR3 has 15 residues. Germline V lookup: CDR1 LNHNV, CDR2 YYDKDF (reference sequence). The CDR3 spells CATSRDQRGPQPQHF. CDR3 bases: TGTGCCACCAGCAGAGATCAACGGGGCCCCCAGCCCCAGCATTTT.

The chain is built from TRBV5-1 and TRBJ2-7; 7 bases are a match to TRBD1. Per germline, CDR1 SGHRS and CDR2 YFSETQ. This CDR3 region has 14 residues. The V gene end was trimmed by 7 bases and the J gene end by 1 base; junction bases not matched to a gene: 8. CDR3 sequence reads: CASAQRQGSYEQYF. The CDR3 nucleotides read TGCGCCAGCGCCCAAAGACAGGGTTCCTACGAGCAGTACTTC. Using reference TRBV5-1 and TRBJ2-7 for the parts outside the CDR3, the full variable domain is KAGVTQTPRYLIKTRGQQVTLSCSPISGHRSVSWYQQTPGQGLQFLFEYFSETQRNKGNFPGRFSGRQFSNSRSEMNVSTLELGDSALYLCASAQRQGSYEQYFGPGTRLTVT.

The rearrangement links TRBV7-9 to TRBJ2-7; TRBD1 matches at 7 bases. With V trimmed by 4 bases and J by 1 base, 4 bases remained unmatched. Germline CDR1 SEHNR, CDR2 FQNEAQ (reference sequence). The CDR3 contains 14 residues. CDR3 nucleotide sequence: TGTGCCAGCAGCTCAGACAGGGAGTCCTACGAGCAGTACTTC. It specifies CASSSDRESYEQYF. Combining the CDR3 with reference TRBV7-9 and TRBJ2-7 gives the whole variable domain DTGVSQNPRHKITKRGQNVTFRCDPISEHNRLYWYRQTLGQGPEFLTYFQNEAQLEKSRLLSDRFSAERPKGSFSTLEIQRTEQGDSAMYLCASSSDRESYEQYFGPGTRLTVT.

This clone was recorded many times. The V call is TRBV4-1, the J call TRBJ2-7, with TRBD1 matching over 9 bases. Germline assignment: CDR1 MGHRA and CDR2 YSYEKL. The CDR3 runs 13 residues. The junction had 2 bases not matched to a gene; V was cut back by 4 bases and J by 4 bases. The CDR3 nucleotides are TGCGCCAGCAGCCCCGACAGGGGGTACGAGCAGTACTTC. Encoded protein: CASSPDRGYEQYF.

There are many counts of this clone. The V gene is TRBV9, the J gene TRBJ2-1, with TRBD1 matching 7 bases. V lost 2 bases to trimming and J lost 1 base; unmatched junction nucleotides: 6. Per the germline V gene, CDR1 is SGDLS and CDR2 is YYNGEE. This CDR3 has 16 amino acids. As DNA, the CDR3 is TGTGCCAGCAGCGTTCGTTCGACAGGGTCCTACAATGAGCAGTTCTTC. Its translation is CASSVRSTGSYNEQFF.

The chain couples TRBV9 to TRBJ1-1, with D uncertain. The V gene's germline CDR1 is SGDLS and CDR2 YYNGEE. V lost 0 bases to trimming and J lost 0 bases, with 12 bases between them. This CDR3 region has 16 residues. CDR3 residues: CASSVAPWSMNTEAFF. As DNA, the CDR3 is TGTGCCAGCAGCGTAGCCCCGTGGAGCATGAACACTGAAGCTTTCTTT.

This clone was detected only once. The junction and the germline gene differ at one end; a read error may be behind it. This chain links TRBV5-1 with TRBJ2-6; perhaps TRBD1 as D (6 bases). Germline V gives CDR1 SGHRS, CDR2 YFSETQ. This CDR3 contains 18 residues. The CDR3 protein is CASRNGQSTSSVANVLTF. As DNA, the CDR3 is TGCGCCAGCAGAAATGGACAGTCGACCAGCTCTGTGGCCAACGTCCTGACTTTC.

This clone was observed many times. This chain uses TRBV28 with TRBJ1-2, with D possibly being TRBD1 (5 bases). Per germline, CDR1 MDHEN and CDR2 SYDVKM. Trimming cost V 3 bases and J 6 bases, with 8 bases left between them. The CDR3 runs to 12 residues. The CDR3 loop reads CASSFGGDGYTF. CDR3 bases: TGTGCCAGCAGTTTTGGGGGGGATGGCTACACCTTC.

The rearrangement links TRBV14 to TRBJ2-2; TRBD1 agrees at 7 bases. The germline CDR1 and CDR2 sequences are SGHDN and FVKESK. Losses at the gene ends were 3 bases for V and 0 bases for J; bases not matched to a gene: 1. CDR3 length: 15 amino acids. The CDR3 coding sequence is TGTGCCAGCAGCCAGGGGACAGCGAACACCGGGGAGCTGTTTTTT. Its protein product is CASSQGTANTGELFF.

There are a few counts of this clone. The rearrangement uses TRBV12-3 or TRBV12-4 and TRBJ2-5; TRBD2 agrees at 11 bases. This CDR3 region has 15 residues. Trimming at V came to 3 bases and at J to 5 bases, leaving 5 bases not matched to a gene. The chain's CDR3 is CASSFVAGGRETQYF. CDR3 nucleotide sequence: TGTGCCAGCAGTTTCGTAGCGGGGGGGCGGGAGACCCAGTACTTC.